This is a list of T cell receptor beta chains from one sample in a study of blood T cell repertoires in COVID-19. Profiling relied on immunoSEQ multiplex PCR, and the TCRdb table lists in-frame clones only, not all of them. The sample has 150,000 to 200,000 clones; 70% to 90% are singletons. The sequencing input was peripheral blood. Source of these receptors: a woman younger than 45 with acute or convalescent COVID-19. Both conserved end residues are part of each CDR3. D genes are given only for firm matches. Not all rows give a size; the values are once, few, many and, for expanded clones, a class.

clone_size,d_call,v_call,cdr3_length,j_call,cdr3_aa,cdr3_nt
.,TRBD1,TRBV4-1,19,TRBJ1-6,CASSQEEDRGGSYNSPLHF,TGCGCCAGCAGCCAAGAGGAAGACAGGGGTGGGTCCTATAATTCACCCCTCCACTTT
once,.,TRBV29-1,13,TRBJ1-1,CSVTKDTNTEAFF,TGCAGCGTGACAAAAGACACGAACACTGAAGCTTTCTTT
few,.,TRBV5-1,15,TRBJ1-3,CASSLGWSSGNTIYF,TGCGCCAGCAGCTTGGGGTGGAGCTCTGGAAACACCATATATTTT
.,.,TRBV29-1,13,TRBJ1-4,CSVGAGGNEKLFF,TGCAGCGTTGGGGCGGGGGGGAATGAAAAACTGTTTTTT
.,TRBD2,TRBV4-1,18,TRBJ2-3,CASSHEGLAGGFTDTQYF,TGCGCCAGCAGCCATGAGGGTCTAGCGGGAGGGTTCACAGATACGCAGTATTTT
.,.,TRBV15,17,TRBJ2-7,CATSRGRPTGSSYEQYF,TGTGCCACCAGCAGAGGCCGCCCCACGGGGTCCTCCTACGAGCAGTACTTC
.,.,TRBV11-2,14,TRBJ2-7,CASRVSSDRYEQYF,TGTGCCAGCAGGGTGTCTAGCGATAGATACGAGCAGTACTTC
once,.,TRBV2,16,TRBJ1-1,CASSESYRLLNTEAFF,TGTGCCAGCAGTGAATCGTACAGGCTACTGAACACTGAAGCTTTCTTT
.,.,TRBV18,15,TRBJ2-2,CASSQTSFNTGELFF,TGTGCCAGCTCACAAACTAGTTTTAACACCGGGGAGCTGTTTTTT
.,.,TRBV5-1,12,TRBJ2-1,CASAGEGNEQFF,TGCGCCAGCGCAGGGGAGGGCAATGAGCAGTTCTTC
.,TRBD2,TRBV2,15,TRBJ2-7,CASSNGLAGSYEQYF,TGTGCCAGCAGCAACGGACTAGCGGGTTCCTACGAGCAGTACTTC
.,.,TRBV10-3,13,TRBJ2-2,CAISERGTGELFF,TGTGCCATCAGTGAAAGGGGCACCGGGGAGCTGTTTTTT
.,.,TRBV28,15,TRBJ2-2,CASRNGGPDTGELFF,TGTGCCAGCCGAAACGGAGGGCCGGACACCGGGGAGCTGTTTTTT
.,.,TRBV29-1,15,TRBJ2-3,CSAPQGLGSTDTQYF,TGCAGCGCTCCGCAGGGGCTAGGAAGCACAGATACGCAGTATTTT